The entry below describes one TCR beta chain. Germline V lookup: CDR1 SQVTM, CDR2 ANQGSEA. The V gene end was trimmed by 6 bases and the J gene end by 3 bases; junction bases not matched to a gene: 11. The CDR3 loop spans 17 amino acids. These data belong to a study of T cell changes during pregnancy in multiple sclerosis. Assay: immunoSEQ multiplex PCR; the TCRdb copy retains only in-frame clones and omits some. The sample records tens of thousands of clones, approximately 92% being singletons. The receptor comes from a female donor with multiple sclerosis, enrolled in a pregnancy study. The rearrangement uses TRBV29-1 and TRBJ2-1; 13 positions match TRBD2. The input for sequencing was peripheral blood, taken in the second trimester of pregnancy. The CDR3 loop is CSVPPGLAGKFYNEQFF. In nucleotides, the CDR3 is TGCAGCGTCCCTCCGGGACTAGCGGGGAAATTCTACAATGAGCAGTTCTTC.